This T cell receptor beta chain came from a study of T-cell memory formation after mild COVID-19. There are 14 residues in the CDR3. J lost 7 bases, V lost 9 bases, and 13 bases had no gene match. Per germline, CDR1 MNHEY and CDR2 SVGAGI. A word on this clonotype: Antigen: not known.

5'RACE, which relied on constant-segment primers, yielded TCR alpha and TCR beta cDNA libraries carrying sample barcodes and UMIs. TCRdb fed the 5' RACE reads into MiXCR, producing one record per CDR3 protein. The data hold hundreds of thousands of distinct CDR3 sequences, with over 20% observed a single time. Study-level findings and limits: Proof of SARS-CoV-2 specificity was absent for the second-wave clones that crested on day 37.

The genes are TRBV6-5 and TRBJ1-1; 8 positions match TRBD1. The clonotype comes from an adult woman who had mild COVID-19 (a few samples of this study predate the infection). Cell type and time point are not known. Sequenced sample: PBMCs or a T cell subset sorted from them (not recorded which). This chain's CDR3 is CASAGNRGSDEAFF. For the CDR3, the DNA is TGTGCCAGTGCAGGAAACAGGGGGTCGGATGAAGCTTTCTTT.